This TCR beta chain was sequenced during a study of T cells after yellow fever vaccination. Study-wide results and limits: A small proportion of clonotypes was detected in both the CD4 and CD8 compartments. Boosting was followed by the reappearance of most primary-vaccination clones (around 96% CD4, 85% to 90% CD8). Peaking faster, on day 5 versus 15, the secondary response was nonetheless weaker.

The table lists this clonotype with many counts. Its target is unknown. 5'RACE template switching added a universal primer site and UMIs to TCR cDNA. Using its own MiXCR run on the 5' RACE reads, TCRdb lists one record per CDR3 protein. Among around 330,000 distinct CDR3 sequences listed, roughly 4% were seen once. This CDR3 region has 14 residues. Trimming shortened V by 5 bases and J by 4 bases, and 9 bases separated the two germline ends. The germline V gene encodes CDR1 SNHLY and CDR2 FYNNEI. This TCR was recovered from a young man who received the YFV17D yellow fever vaccine. This rearrangement joins TRBV2 to TRBJ2-6; D may be TRBD1 (6 bases). The specimen comprised PBMCs, sampled on the day of the yellow fever booster vaccination. DNA for the CDR3: TGTGCCAGCAGTCCCGGGACAGGGGCCAACGTCCTGACTTTC. This encodes CASSPGTGANVLTF. Complete variable domain (other parts from reference TRBV2 and TRBJ2-6): EPEVTQTPSHQVTQMGQEVILRCVPISNHLYFYWYRQILGQKVEFLVSFYNNEISEKSEIFDDQFSVERPDGSNFTLKIRSTKLEDSAMYFCASSPGTGANVLTFGAGSRLTVL.